Below are 30 T cell receptor beta chains sequenced from a single sample in a study of naive and memory T cell subsets. Both TRBC1 and TRBC2 were covered by a beta constant-region primer of two equimolar oligonucleotides. The ligated cDNA underwent four PCR rounds using SP2 and nested alpha and beta constant-region primers. TCRdb reprocessed the UMI-ligation and nested PCR reads via MiXCR and lists one record per CDR3 protein. The sample lists about 34,000 distinct CDR3 sequences, approximately 17% seen once, with more than 3% in the top ten. The sample taken for sequencing was effector memory CD4+ T cells from blood. Subset meaning: effector memory, CD45RA- CD27-. The source is a human donor in good health.

The V gene is TRBV27, the J gene TRBJ1-3; D not certain. The CDR3 has 15 residues. The germline gives CDR1 MNHEY, CDR2 SMNVEV (reference sequence). V lost 3 bases, J lost 4 bases, and 13 bases lay in between. Here the CDR3 reads CASSLEPRGGNTIYF. CDR3 coding DNA: TGTGCCAGCAGTTTGGAACCACGAGGAGGAAACACCATATATTTT.

This rearrangement joins TRBV6-5 to TRBJ1-6, with D hard to call. The germline V gene encodes CDR1 MNHEY and CDR2 SVGAGI. V lost 4 bases and J lost 13, with 17 bases in between. The length of the CDR3 is 14 residues. CDR3 sequence (DNA): TGTGCCAGCAGTTCATATGGCTACGTGCGGCCCCTCCACTTT. Its translation is CASSSYGYVRPLHF.

This clonotype came up a few times. The rearrangement uses TRBV29-1 and TRBJ1-3; D gene uncertain. The CDR3 covers 15 residues. V shed 4 bases and J shed 0 bases, with 13 bases lying between them. Germline-derived CDR1 and CDR2 are SQVTM and ANQGSEA. The CDR3 region has the DNA TGCAGCGTTGTTTCGGCAGCTTACTCTGGAAACACCATATATTTT. Amino acids: CSVVSAAYSGNTIYF.

This clonotype was detected ten times or more. The J gene is TRBJ1-1, the V gene TRBV6-2 or TRBV6-3, with D unresolved. Between the trimmed V and J ends, which lost 3 bases and 0 bases, there was a span of 20 bases. CDR1 and CDR2 (germline): MNHEY, SVGEGT. There are 18 residues in the CDR3. The CDR3 is CASSYNPVLQTVNTEAFF. In DNA, the CDR3 is TGTGCCAGCAGTTATAATCCGGTCCTTCAAACGGTGAACACTGAAGCTTTCTTT.

The V gene is TRBV20-1, the J gene TRBJ1-2, with TRBD1 as a possible D gene (6 bases). This CDR3 has 16 residues. Germline lookup yields CDR1 DFQATT and CDR2 SNEGSKA (reference sequence). Trimming cost V 1 base and J 2 bases, with 17 bases left between them. CDR3 sequence: CSARVRTVNGNYGYTF. The CDR3 DNA reads TGCAGTGCTAGAGTGAGGACAGTCAATGGAAACTATGGCTACACCTTC.

In this sample, this clonotype turned up once. The rearrangement joins TRBV27 to TRBJ2-7; the match to TRBD2 covers 8 bases. Germline loops: CDR1 MNHEY, CDR2 SMNVEV (reference sequence). Trimming cost V 4 bases and J 1 base; bases outside gene matches: 6. The CDR3 sequence is 15 residues long. The CDR3 nucleotides read TGTGCCAGCAGTTCGTTTAGCGGGGCGTCCTACGAGCAGTACTTC. Amino acid sequence: CASSSFSGASYEQYF.

The V gene is TRBV27, the J gene TRBJ1-1, with D unresolved. The CDR3 is 13 amino acids. Trimming cost V 2 bases and J 1 base, with 5 bases left between them. CDR1 MNHEY and CDR2 SMNVEV come from the germline V gene (reference sequence). Here the CDR3 DNA reads TGTGCCAGCAGTTTAAGGGCGAACACTGAAGCTTTCTTT. This sequence encodes CASSLRANTEAFF.

The chain recombines TRBV6-2 or TRBV6-3 with TRBJ2-2, with unresolved D. This CDR3 is built from 15 residues. Germline CDR1 is MNHEY and CDR2 is SVGEGT. Trimming shortened V by 11 bases and J by 0 bases, and 16 bases separated the two germline ends. The CDR3 here is CAAQARVANTGELFF. CDR3 nucleotides: TGTGCCGCCCAGGCCCGCGTAGCGAACACCGGGGAGCTGTTTTTT.

This clonotype was seen just once. The V and J genes are TRBV20-1 and TRBJ2-1, with 8 bases that match TRBD1. V lost 1 base, J lost 5 bases, and 7 bases stayed unmatched. Germline assignment: CDR1 DFQATT and CDR2 SNEGSKA (reference sequence). The CDR3 totals 15 residues. This chain's CDR3 is CSARVPTGDDNEQFF. The CDR3 coding sequence is TGCAGTGCTAGAGTACCGACAGGGGATGACAATGAGCAGTTCTTC.

The gene calls are TRBV28 and TRBJ2-1; D is ambiguous. Germline V CDR1 and CDR2: MDHEN, SYDVKM. There are 14 residues in the CDR3. The V and J ends lost 1 base and 3 bases respectively, with 7 bases between them. The CDR3 nucleotides are TGTGCCAGCAGTTTATTAAGGGACTACAATGAGCAGTTCTTC. This translates into CASSLLRDYNEQFF.

The rearrangement links TRBV3-1 to TRBJ2-1, with D possibly TRBD2 on 5 matching bases. CDR3 length: 14 amino acids. Germline lookup yields CDR1 LGHDT and CDR2 YNNKEL (reference sequence). The germline V and J ends were trimmed by 4 bases and 6 bases, with 13 bases remaining between them. Here the CDR3 DNA reads TGTGCCAGCAGCCCTCGGACTTACTCCAATGAGCAGTTCTTC. This encodes CASSPRTYSNEQFF.

This clonotype has a handful of counts. This chain joins TRBV19 and TRBJ2-1, with D possibly matching TRBD1 (6 bases). V was trimmed by 5 bases and J by 10 bases, leaving 15 bases between them. The CDR3 loop spans 13 amino acids. Looked up from germline, CDR1 is LNHDA and CDR2 is SQIVND (reference sequence). CDR3 region: CASSGVRGGEQFF. DNA for the CDR3: TGTGCCAGTAGTGGGGTCAGGGGCGGCGAGCAGTTCTTC.

The V gene is TRBV18, the J gene TRBJ2-2; D remains unclear. Germline assignment: CDR1 KGHSH and CDR2 LQKENI. The CDR3 is made up of 15 amino acids. Trimming took off 0 bases at V and 1 base at J, with 6 bases between the two ends. The CDR3 is CASSPPVKNTGELFF. CDR3 bases: TGTGCCAGCTCACCACCTGTAAAGAACACCGGGGAGCTGTTTTTT.

The chain joins TRBV24-1 to TRBJ2-3; 10 bases line up with TRBD2. With V trimmed by 5 bases and J by 2 bases, 6 bases remained unmatched. CDR3 length equals 16 residues. CDR1 is KGHDR, CDR2 SFDVKD, per germline. The CDR3 DNA follows: TGTGCCACCAGTGCTGGGACTAGCGCCTACACAGATACGCAGTATTTT. Its protein is CATSAGTSAYTDTQYF.

This clonotype is categorized as medium-sized. The chain uses TRBV27 and TRBJ1-6; TRBD1 matches at 10 bases. The V and J ends lost 5 bases and 9 bases, in that order; junction bases with no gene match: 13. Looked up from germline, CDR1 is MNHEY and CDR2 is SMNVEV (reference sequence). This CDR3 is 17 amino acids long. In DNA, the CDR3 is TGTGCCAGCAGTCCGCTTTCCTACCGGGACAGGGGTTCACCCCTCCACTTT. It translates to CASSPLSYRDRGSPLHF.

By sample fraction, this clonotype is medium-sized. The chain employs TRBV10-3 and TRBJ2-3; no definite D call. Trimming left V 2 bases short and J 1 base short, with 4 bases between. CDR1 is ENHRY and CDR2 is SYGVKD in the germline V gene. The CDR3 is made up of 13 amino acids. In DNA, the CDR3 is TGTGCCATCAGTGAGCAGGGCACAGATACGCAGTATTTT. Translating gives CAISEQGTDTQYF.

In its sample, this clonotype was seen a few times. The V call is TRBV20-1, the J call TRBJ2-3; 14 positions agree with TRBD2. The CDR3 loop spans 18 amino acids. V gave up 6 bases and J gave up 6 bases; unmatched junction bases: 17. Per the germline V gene, CDR1 is DFQATT and CDR2 is SNEGSKA (reference sequence). The CDR3 DNA follows: TGCAGTGCCGAAGGACTAGCGGGAGGTTTTGGTTTTCGTGATACGCAGTATTTT. Protein sequence: CSAEGLAGGFGFRDTQYF.

DNA for the CDR3: TGTGCCAGCAGCATGTGGACGGGCACCGGGGAGCTGTTTTTT. This encodes CASSMWTGTGELFF. The chain links TRBV5-8 to TRBJ2-2; D gene unclear. The V gene's germline CDR1 is SGHTS and CDR2 YDEGEE. The CDR3 contains 14 residues. The V end lost 4 bases, the J end lost 4 bases, and 11 bases lay between the germline ends.

Ten or more counts support this clonotype. V and J are TRBV7-2 and TRBJ1-6, with D unresolved. Trimming left V 4 bases short and J 10 bases short, with 14 bases between. This CDR3 has 14 amino acids. Germline V gene data show CDR1 as SGHTA and CDR2 as FQGNSA. The DNA for the CDR3 is TGTGCCAGCAGCTCCGATCTAAGGAGGTCACCCCTCCACTTT. Protein sequence: CASSSDLRRSPLHF.

This clonotype was recorded many times. This chain links TRBV30 with TRBJ2-7; D perhaps matches TRBD2 (6 bases). The CDR3 sequence is 14 residues long. CDR1 is GTSNPN, CDR2 SVGIG, per germline (reference sequence). V dropped 4 bases and J dropped 0 bases, with 13 bases sitting between them. This chain's CDR3 is CAWKGRLSSYEQYF. In DNA form, the CDR3 reads TGTGCCTGGAAAGGGAGGCTGAGCTCCTACGAGCAGTACTTC.

This clonotype has ten or more counts. V and J are TRBV7-8 and TRBJ2-3; 8 bases agree with TRBD1. The CDR3 sequence is 15 residues long. Germline V gene lookup returns CDR1 SGHVS and CDR2 FQNEAQ. The V gene end was trimmed by 2 bases and the J gene end by 4 bases; junction bases not matched to a gene: 5. CDR3 protein: CASSLLVQGADTQYF. The CDR3 DNA reads TGTGCCAGCAGCTTACTGGTACAGGGGGCAGATACGCAGTATTTT.

This chain uses TRBV11-3 with TRBJ2-5; tentatively, D is TRBD2 (5 bases). The germline V gene encodes CDR1 SGHNT and CDR2 YENEEA. The germline V and J ends were trimmed by 1 base and 1 base, with 7 bases remaining between them. The CDR3 has 14 residues. CDR3 in amino acids: CASSLGEPQETQYF. CDR3 DNA sequence: TGTGCCAGCAGCTTAGGGGAGCCCCAAGAGACCCAGTACTTC.

This clonotype is medium-sized (0.01 to 0.1%) by share. The chain couples TRBV6-5 to TRBJ2-5, with D tentatively TRBD1 or TRBD2 (5 bases each). Per germline, CDR1 MNHEY and CDR2 SVGAGI. The CDR3 runs to 16 residues. V was clipped by 5 bases and J by 5 bases, with 21 bases between them. The CDR3 is CASSRAAGASPETQYF. CDR3 nucleotides: TGTGCCAGCAGTAGAGCCGCCGGGGCAAGTCCGGAGACCCAGTACTTC.

Only a few counts were recorded for this clonotype. CDR3 bases: TGTGCCAGCAGCTTAGGGCAGACGTACTCCTACAATGAGCAGTTCTTC. Protein product: CASSLGQTYSYNEQFF. The V call is TRBV7-9, the J call TRBJ2-1; D uncertain. Per germline, CDR1 SEHNR and CDR2 FQNEAQ (reference sequence). The ends were cut back, 1 base at V and 0 bases at J, with 10 bases in the middle. This CDR3 has 16 amino acids. Together with reference TRBV7-9 and TRBJ2-1, the CDR3 gives the full variable domain: DTGVSQNPRHKITKRGQNVTFRCDPISEHNRLYWYRQTLGQGPEFLTYFQNEAQLEKSRLLSDRFSAERPKGSFSTLEIQRTEQGDSAMYLCASSLGQTYSYNEQFFGPGTRLTVL.

J is TRBJ2-7 and V is TRBV2; 8 positions agree with TRBD2. The germline V gene encodes CDR1 SNHLY and CDR2 FYNNEI. Trimming at V came to 6 bases and at J to 2 bases, leaving 15 bases not matched to a gene. The CDR3 covers 17 residues. CDR3 loop: CASRDQTSGSRPYEQYF. As DNA, the CDR3 is TGTGCCAGCAGGGACCAAACCAGCGGGAGTCGACCCTACGAGCAGTACTTC. Together with reference TRBV2 and TRBJ2-7, the CDR3 gives the full variable domain: EPEVTQTPSHQVTQMGQEVILRCVPISNHLYFYWYRQILGQKVEFLVSFYNNEISEKSEIFDDQFSVERPDGSNFTLKIRSTKLEDSAMYFCASRDQTSGSRPYEQYFGPGTRLTVT.

The chain recombines TRBV20-1 with TRBJ2-7, with D possibly being TRBD2 (5 bases). The V gene lost 5 bases and the J gene lost 6 bases, with 20 bases spanning the gap. CDR3 length equals 14 residues. From germline, CDR1 is DFQATT and CDR2 SNEGSKA (reference sequence). The CDR3 DNA follows: TGCAGTGCTCTTTCACCGGGATCGGGGAGCGAGCAGTACTTC. This encodes CSALSPGSGSEQYF.

CDR3 coding DNA: TGCGCCAGCAGCTTCGGCCCTGCCCAGTTCTTC. Amino acids: CASSFGPAQFF. This chain uses TRBV5-1 with TRBJ2-1; D gene ambiguous. The CDR3 is 11 amino acids. Trimming took off 2 bases at V and 13 bases at J, with 10 bases between the two ends. Germline values: CDR1 SGHRS, CDR2 YFSETQ. The full variable domain, completed using reference TRBV5-1 and TRBJ2-1, is KAGVTQTPRYLIKTRGQQVTLSCSPISGHRSVSWYQQTPGQGLQFLFEYFSETQRNKGNFPGRFSGRQFSNSRSEMNVSTLELGDSALYLCASSFGPAQFFGPGTRLTVL.

This clonotype came up a few times. The rearrangement joins TRBV11-2 to TRBJ2-1; 12 bases fit TRBD2. Germline V lookup: CDR1 SGHAT, CDR2 FQNNGV. V lost 2 bases and J lost 10; bases outside the gene matches: 21. CDR3 length equals 20 residues. The CDR3 DNA follows: TGTGCCAGCAGCTTATATATTCGACCCCAGCTAGCGGGAGGGCCATGGGAGCAGTTCTTC. It specifies CASSLYIRPQLAGGPWEQFF.

This clonotype showed up many times. This chain uses TRBV5-1 with TRBJ2-1, with TRBD1 matching 9 bases. The CDR3 length is 15 residues. V trimming: 0 bases; J trimming: 7 bases; junction bases outside the gene matches: 5. The germline V gene has CDR1 SGHRS and CDR2 YFSETQ. This CDR3 reads CASSLGTGVSNEQFF. CDR3 coding DNA: TGCGCCAGCAGCTTGGGGACAGGGGTATCGAATGAGCAGTTCTTC.

The DNA of the CDR3 is TGCAGCGTTGCGGGAATAGAGACCCAGTACTTC. Translating it yields CSVAGIETQYF. The V gene is TRBV29-1, the J gene TRBJ2-5; possibly TRBD2 for D (5 bases). Trimming removed 4 bases from V and 4 bases from J, with 7 bases in between. Per germline, CDR1 SQVTM and CDR2 ANQGSEA. This CDR3 spans 11 amino acids.